This record covers a single T cell receptor (beta chain). The sample belongs to a study of blood T cell repertoires in COVID-19. Overall study context: COVID-19 samples collected from the United States, Italy and Spain covered acute and convalescent phases. The cDNA or gDNA used as material had been derived from T cells, B-cell-depleted T cells, or PBMCs.

This CDR3 comprises 17 residues. The V end lost 5 bases, the J end lost 0 bases, and 17 bases lay between the germline ends. CDR1 is SGHAT, CDR2 FQNNGV, per germline. Authors' data handling: The authors estimated nucleated cell counts from reference gene primer amplification. Clones were sequenced by immunoSEQ multiplex PCR, and TCRdb holds only the in-frame ones, with some missing. V and J calls and clone size come straight from that table; D and trimming were deduced from the DNA. The top ten hold approximately 2% of the sample, which has some 120,000 clones, around 63% seen once. This sequence originates from a woman aged 65 to 85 with acute or convalescent COVID-19. What was sequenced was peripheral blood. V is TRBV11-2 and J is TRBJ2-1; possibly TRBD1 for D (6 bases). The CDR3 sequence: CASSAVQGPSSYNEQFF. DNA for the CDR3: TGTGCCAGCAGCGCTGTACAGGGCCCGTCCTCCTACAATGAGCAGTTCTTC.